This T cell receptor (beta chain) was found in a study of blood T cells in healthy people across ages. Broader study findings: A conclusive naive versus antigen-experienced comparison was prevented by the unsorted PBMCs.

The CDR3 is made up of 12 amino acids. Trimming took 7 bases from V and 6 from J; bases not matched to a gene: 4. Germline assignment: CDR1 SQVTM and CDR2 ANQGSEA. Primers used in a second PCR of roughly 6 to 12 cycles were a sample-barcoded 5' primer and a J-beta primer mix. Each CDR3 protein is one row after TCRdb ran MiXCR on the 5' RACE reads. This table holds about 800,000 distinct CDR3 sequences, 25% found once. A note on this clonotype: Its matching antigen is unknown.

These same data were also listed under a study on T cells of mothers and their children.

The receptor was derived from a boy between 5 and 17 years old in good health. Sequenced: blood. The rearrangement joins TRBV29-1 to TRBJ1-4; 8 nucleotides line up with TRBD1. CDR3: CSARQGYEKLFF. CDR3 coding DNA: TGCAGCGCCCGACAGGGGTATGAAAAACTGTTTTTT.